The rows below give T cell receptor beta chains drawn from one sample of a study of cytomegalovirus exposure and HLA in healthy donors. Clones were read by immunoSEQ multiplex PCR, and TCRdb kept only the in-frame ones, dropping some. The sample has about 210,000 clones; 81% are singletons. Sequenced input: PBMCs. The receptors were sampled from a man in his forties in good health and CMV-seropositive. CDR3s include the opening cysteine and the closing phenylalanine or tryptophan. D genes are given only for firm matches. Rows give clone size only sometimes, using once, few, many, or a class for an expanded clone.

J: TRBJ2-1; D: TRBD2; V: TRBV9; size: few; CDR3: CASSVTTSGRNEQFF; DNA: TGTGCCAGCAGCGTAACGACTAGCGGGAGAAATGAGCAGTTCTTC
J: TRBJ2-3; D: .; V: TRBV5-8; size: .; CDR3: CASSGRGPRLDTQYF; DNA: TGTGCCAGCAGCGGGCGGGGCCCACGGTTGGATACGCAGTATTTT
J: TRBJ2-1; D: TRBD2; V: TRBV4-3; size: .; CDR3: CASSQDNLAGGPAYNEQFF; DNA: TGCGCCAGCAGCCAAGATAACCTAGCGGGAGGGCCCGCCTACAATGAGCAGTTCTTC
J: TRBJ2-7; D: .; V: TRBV19; size: .; CDR3: CASSISGQLYEQYF; DNA: TGTGCCAGTAGTATTTCAGGACAACTCTACGAGCAGTACTTC
J: TRBJ1-1; D: .; V: TRBV5-1; size: .; CDR3: CASSLAGVDTEAFF; DNA: TGCGCCAGCAGCTTGGCAGGGGTGGACACTGAAGCTTTCTTT
J: TRBJ2-7; D: TRBD1; V: TRBV12-5; size: .; CDR3: CASGSPEDRGYEQYF; DNA: TGTGCTAGTGGTTCCCCCGAGGACAGGGGCTACGAGCAGTACTTC
J: TRBJ2-4; D: TRBD1; V: TRBV5-1; size: .; CDR3: CASSTGQGASKNIQYF; DNA: TGCGCCAGCAGCACGGGACAGGGGGCTTCCAAAAACATTCAGTACTTC
J: TRBJ2-3; D: .; V: TRBV30; size: .; CDR3: CAWSRDTSTQYF; DNA: TGTGCCTGGAGCCGGGACACCTCGACGCAGTATTTT
J: TRBJ1-5; D: .; V: TRBV28; size: .; CDR3: CASSPPRTGNNQPQHF; DNA: TGTGCCAGCAGCCCCCCCAGAACAGGAAATAATCAGCCCCAGCATTTT
J: TRBJ2-3; D: .; V: TRBV15; size: .; CDR3: CATSSGGPTDTQYF; DNA: TGTGCCACCAGCAGCGGGGGGCCCACAGATACGCAGTATTTT
J: TRBJ2-7; D: TRBD2; V: TRBV27; size: .; CDR3: CASSLGGGAPYEQYF; DNA: TGTGCCAGCAGTTTGGGCGGGGGGGCTCCGTACGAGCAGTACTTC
J: TRBJ1-4; D: .; V: TRBV2; size: .; CDR3: CAGNRGQGGEKLFF; DNA: TGTGCCGGCAATAGAGGCCAGGGAGGGGAAAAACTGTTTTTT
J: TRBJ2-7; D: TRBD1; V: TRBV29-1; size: few; CDR3: CSVELTGSYEQYF; DNA: TGCAGCGTTGAATTGACAGGGAGCTACGAGCAGTACTTC
J: TRBJ2-7; D: .; V: TRBV19; size: .; CDR3: CASSTSGQPSYEQYF; DNA: TGTGCCAGTAGTACTTCAGGACAGCCCTCCTACGAGCAGTACTTC
J: TRBJ2-7; D: TRBD2; V: TRBV4-1; size: .; CDR3: CASSQDASGRSYEQYF; DNA: TGCGCCAGCAGCCAAGACGCTAGCGGGAGATCGTACGAGCAGTACTTC
J: TRBJ1-2; D: .; V: TRBV19; size: .; CDR3: CASSIPRELGYTF; DNA: TGTGCCAGTAGTATACCCAGGGAACTTGGCTACACCTTC
J: TRBJ2-1; D: TRBD2; V: TRBV19; size: .; CDR3: CASSIGREFEQFF; DNA: TGTGCCAGTAGTATAGGGCGGGAGTTTGAGCAGTTCTTC
J: TRBJ2-2; D: .; V: TRBV6-6; size: .; CDR3: CASTLAARYRELFF; DNA: TGTGCCAGCACCTTAGCGGCCCGTTATAGGGAGCTGTTTTTT
J: TRBJ2-7; D: .; V: TRBV2; size: .; CDR3: CASTRSNGAEQYF; DNA: TGTGCCAGCACTAGAAGCAATGGCGCCGAGCAGTACTTC
J: TRBJ2-7; D: TRBD1; V: TRBV6-5; size: .; CDR3: CASSYYSGQRSYEQYF; DNA: TGTGCCAGCAGTTACTACTCGGGACAGAGATCCTACGAGCAGTACTTC
J: TRBJ2-7; D: .; V: TRBV18; size: .; CDR3: CASSPPGRASEQYF; DNA: TGTGCCAGCTCACCACCCGGCAGGGCCTCCGAGCAGTACTTC
J: TRBJ2-1; D: .; V: TRBV7-2; size: few; CDR3: CASSPLADSSYNEQFF; DNA: TGTGCCAGCAGCCCCCTAGCGGACAGCTCCTACAATGAGCAGTTCTTC
J: TRBJ2-7; D: TRBD2; V: TRBV6-1; size: .; CDR3: CASSGQGGGASGRRNEQYF; DNA: TGTGCCAGCAGTGGACAGGGTGGGGGGGCTAGCGGGAGACGGAACGAGCAGTACTTC
J: TRBJ1-1; D: TRBD1; V: TRBV4-2; size: many; CDR3: CASSQGGDSMNTEAFF; DNA: TGTGCCAGCAGCCAAGGTGGGGACAGCATGAACACTGAAGCTTTCTTT
J: TRBJ2-5; D: .; V: TRBV7-9; size: .; CDR3: CASSAGTGETQYF; DNA: TGTGCCAGCAGCGCCGGAACAGGAGAGACCCAGTACTTC
J: TRBJ2-2; D: .; V: TRBV28; size: .; CDR3: CASSLARGNTGELFF; DNA: TGTGCCAGCAGTTTGGCCAGGGGGAACACCGGGGAGCTGTTTTTT
J: TRBJ2-1; D: TRBD2; V: TRBV2; size: .; CDR3: CASWELAGTYNEQFF; DNA: TGTGCCAGCTGGGAACTAGCGGGAACCTACAATGAGCAGTTCTTC
J: TRBJ1-3; D: .; V: TRBV25-1; size: .; CDR3: CASSGRGGVILSGNTMYF; DNA: TGTGCCAGCAGTGGGAGAGGGGGGGTTATTCTCTCTGGAAACACCATGTATTTT
J: TRBJ2-5; D: .; V: TRBV18; size: .; CDR3: CASSREQETQYF; DNA: TGTGCCAGCTCGCGGGAACAAGAGACCCAGTACTTC
J: TRBJ2-7; D: .; V: TRBV6-1; size: .; CDR3: CANNEGHGAPYEQYF; DNA: TGTGCCAACAACGAGGGACATGGGGCCCCCTACGAGCAGTACTTC
J: TRBJ2-7; D: .; V: TRBV4-2; size: .; CDR3: CASSQESPSYEQYF; DNA: TGTGCCAGCAGCCAGGAGAGCCCCTCCTACGAGCAGTACTTC
J: TRBJ1-3; D: TRBD1; V: TRBV2; size: .; CDR3: CASSIGTGASGNTIYF; DNA: TGTGCCAGCAGTATCGGGACAGGGGCCTCTGGAAACACCATATATTTT
J: TRBJ2-7; D: TRBD1; V: TRBV5-6; size: .; CDR3: CASSFTTGTYEQYF; DNA: TGTGCCAGCAGCTTTACGACAGGGACCTACGAGCAGTACTTC
J: TRBJ2-3; D: TRBD1; V: TRBV28; size: .; CDR3: CASSGTDRGADTQYF; DNA: TGTGCCAGCAGTGGAACGGACAGGGGGGCAGATACGCAGTATTTT
J: TRBJ2-3; D: .; V: TRBV7-9; size: .; CDR3: CASSPDYSTDTQYF; DNA: TGTGCCAGCAGCCCGGACTATAGCACAGATACGCAGTATTTT
J: TRBJ2-7; D: TRBD2; V: TRBV5-1; size: .; CDR3: CASSPSWGGSGNEQYF; DNA: TGCGCCAGCAGCCCGTCCTGGGGCGGGAGTGGCAACGAGCAGTACTTC
J: TRBJ1-1; D: TRBD1; V: TRBV7-9; size: .; CDR3: CASSVWDRSTREAFF; DNA: TGTGCCAGCAGCGTCTGGGACAGGTCCACCAGAGAAGCTTTCTTT
J: TRBJ2-1; D: .; V: TRBV6-4; size: .; CDR3: CASSDFNNEQFF; DNA: TGTGCCAGCAGTGACTTTAACAATGAGCAGTTCTTC
J: TRBJ2-1; D: TRBD2; V: TRBV7-3; size: .; CDR3: CASSVNSGVEQFF; DNA: TGTGCCAGCAGCGTAAATAGCGGGGTTGAGCAGTTCTTC
J: TRBJ2-6; D: .; V: TRBV18; size: .; CDR3: CASSPQGTDYSGANVLTF; DNA: TGTGCCAGCTCACCACAGGGGACGGACTACTCTGGGGCCAACGTCCTGACTTTC